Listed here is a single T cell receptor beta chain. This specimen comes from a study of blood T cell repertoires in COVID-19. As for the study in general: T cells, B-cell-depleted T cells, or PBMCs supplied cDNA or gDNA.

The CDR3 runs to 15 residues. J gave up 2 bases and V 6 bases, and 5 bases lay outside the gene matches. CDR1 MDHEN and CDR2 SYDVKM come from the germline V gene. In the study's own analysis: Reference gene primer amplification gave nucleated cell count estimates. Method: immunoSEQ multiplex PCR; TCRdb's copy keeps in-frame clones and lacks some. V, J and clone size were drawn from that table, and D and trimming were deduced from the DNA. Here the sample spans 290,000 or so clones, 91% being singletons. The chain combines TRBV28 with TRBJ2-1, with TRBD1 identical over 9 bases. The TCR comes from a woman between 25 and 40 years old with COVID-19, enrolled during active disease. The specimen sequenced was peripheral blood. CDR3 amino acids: CASSPGQGPYNEQFF. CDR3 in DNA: TGTGCCAGCAGCCCGGGACAGGGTCCCTACAATGAGCAGTTCTTC.